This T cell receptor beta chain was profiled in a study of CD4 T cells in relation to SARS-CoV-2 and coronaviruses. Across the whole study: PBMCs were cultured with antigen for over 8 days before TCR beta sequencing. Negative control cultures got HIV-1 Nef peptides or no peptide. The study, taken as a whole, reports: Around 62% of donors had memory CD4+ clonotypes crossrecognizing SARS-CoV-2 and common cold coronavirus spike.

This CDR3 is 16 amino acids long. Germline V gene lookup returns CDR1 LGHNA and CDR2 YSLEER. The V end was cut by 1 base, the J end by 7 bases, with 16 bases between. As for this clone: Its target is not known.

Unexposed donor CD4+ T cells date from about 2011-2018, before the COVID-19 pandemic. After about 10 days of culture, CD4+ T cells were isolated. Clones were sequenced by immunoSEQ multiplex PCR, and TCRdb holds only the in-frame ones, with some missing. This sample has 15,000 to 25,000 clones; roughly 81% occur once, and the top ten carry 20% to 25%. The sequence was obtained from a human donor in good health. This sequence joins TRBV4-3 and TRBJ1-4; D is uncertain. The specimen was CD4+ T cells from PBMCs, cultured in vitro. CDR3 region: CASSQGTGTAGEKLFF. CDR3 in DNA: TGCGCCAGCAGCCAAGGAACGGGCACCGCTGGTGAAAAACTGTTTTTT.